This T cell receptor (beta chain) was sequenced during a study of shared clonotypes between healthy human individuals. The germline gives CDR1 LNHDA, CDR2 SQIVND (reference sequence). This CDR3 has 15 residues. The V end lost 1 base, the J end lost 3 bases, and 13 bases lay between the germline ends. Terminally differentiated effector memory CD45RA+ cells were excluded by CCR7 positive selection of CD45RO-negative cells. Study outcomes and limitations: Clonotype sharing among the donors was expected to vary with sequencing depth.

Libraries were prepared by immunoSEQ multiplex PCR; TCRdb keeps only in-frame clonotypes and omits some of them. Found here are just over 2,000,000 clones, about 95% of them singletons; the top ten hold roughly 1%. This clone was seen a single time. As yet, its antigen is unknown. The sample consisted of naive CD8+ T cells sorted from blood. V usage is TRBV19 and J usage is TRBJ2-7, with D possibly TRBD1 on 5 matching bases. The TCR was taken from a man between 18 and 35 years old in good health. The chain's CDR3 is CASSIGPGHGYEQYF. CDR3 bases: TGTGCCAGTAGTATAGGACCAGGACATGGCTACGAGCAGTACTTC.